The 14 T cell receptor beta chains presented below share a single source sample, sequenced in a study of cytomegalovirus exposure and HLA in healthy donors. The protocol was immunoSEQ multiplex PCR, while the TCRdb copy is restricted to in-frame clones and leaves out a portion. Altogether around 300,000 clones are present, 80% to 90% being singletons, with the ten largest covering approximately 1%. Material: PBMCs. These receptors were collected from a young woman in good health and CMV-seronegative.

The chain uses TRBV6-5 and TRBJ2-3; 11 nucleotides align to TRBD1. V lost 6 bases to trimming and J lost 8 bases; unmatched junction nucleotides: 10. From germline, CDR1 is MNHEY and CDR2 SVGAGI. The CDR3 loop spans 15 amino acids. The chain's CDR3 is CASSGQGALLVTQYF. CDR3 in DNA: TGTGCCAGCAGCGGACAGGGGGCTTTATTAGTTACGCAGTATTTT.

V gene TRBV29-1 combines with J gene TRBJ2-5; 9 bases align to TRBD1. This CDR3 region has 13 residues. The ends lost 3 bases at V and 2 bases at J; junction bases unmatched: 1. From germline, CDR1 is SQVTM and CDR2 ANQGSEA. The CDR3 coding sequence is TGCAGCGTTGACGACAGGGGGCAAGAGACCCAGTACTTC. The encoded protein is CSVDDRGQETQYF.

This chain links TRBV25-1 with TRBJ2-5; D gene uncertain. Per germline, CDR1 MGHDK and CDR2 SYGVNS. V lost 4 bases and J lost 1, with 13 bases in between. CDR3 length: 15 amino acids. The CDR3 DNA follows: TGTGCCAGCAGTGGCAACTCAGCAGGCCAAGAGACCCAGTACTTC. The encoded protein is CASSGNSAGQETQYF. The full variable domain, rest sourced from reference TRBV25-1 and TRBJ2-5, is EADIYQTPRYLVIGTGKKITLECSQTMGHDKMYWYQQDPGMELHLIHYSYGVNSTEKGDLSSESTVSRIRTEHFPLTLESARPSHTSQYLCASSGNSAGQETQYFGPGTRLLVL.

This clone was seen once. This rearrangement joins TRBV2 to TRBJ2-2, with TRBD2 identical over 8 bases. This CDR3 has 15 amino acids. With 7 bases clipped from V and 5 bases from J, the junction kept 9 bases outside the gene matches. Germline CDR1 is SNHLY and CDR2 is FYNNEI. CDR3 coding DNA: TGTGCCAGCAACCGCGGACTAGCAGGAACCGGGGAGCTGTTTTTT. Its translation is CASNRGLAGTGELFF.

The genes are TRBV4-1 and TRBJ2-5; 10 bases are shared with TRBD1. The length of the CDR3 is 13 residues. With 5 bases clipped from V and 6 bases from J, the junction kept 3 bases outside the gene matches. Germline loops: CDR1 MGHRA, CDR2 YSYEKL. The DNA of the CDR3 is TGCGCCAGCAGCGGGACAGGGGAGCAGACCCAGTACTTC. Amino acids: CASSGTGEQTQYF.

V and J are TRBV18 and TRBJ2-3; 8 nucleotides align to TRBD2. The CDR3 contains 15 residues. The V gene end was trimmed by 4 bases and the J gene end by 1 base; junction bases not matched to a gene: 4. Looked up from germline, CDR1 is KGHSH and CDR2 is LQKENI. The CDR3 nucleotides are TGTGCCAGCTCACGTGGACTAGCTGGCACAGATACGCAGTATTTT. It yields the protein CASSRGLAGTDTQYF.

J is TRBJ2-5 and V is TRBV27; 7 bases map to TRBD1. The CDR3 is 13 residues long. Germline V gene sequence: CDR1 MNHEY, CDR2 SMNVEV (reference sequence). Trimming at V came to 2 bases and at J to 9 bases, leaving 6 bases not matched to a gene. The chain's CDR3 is CASSLRQGVSQYF. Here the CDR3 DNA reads TGTGCCAGCAGTTTAAGACAGGGAGTGTCCCAGTACTTC.

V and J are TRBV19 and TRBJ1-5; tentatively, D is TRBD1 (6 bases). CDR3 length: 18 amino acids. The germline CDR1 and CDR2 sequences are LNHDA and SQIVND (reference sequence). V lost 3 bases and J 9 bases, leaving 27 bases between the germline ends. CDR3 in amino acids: CASSIRQWDTSPLRPQHF. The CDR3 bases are TGTGCCAGTAGTATTCGCCAGTGGGACACCTCACCACTGCGGCCCCAGCATTTT.

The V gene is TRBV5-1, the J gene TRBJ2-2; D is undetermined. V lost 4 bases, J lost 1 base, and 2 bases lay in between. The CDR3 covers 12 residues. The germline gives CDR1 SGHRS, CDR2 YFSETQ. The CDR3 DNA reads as TGCGCCAGCAGCCGGAACACCGGGGAGCTGTTTTTT. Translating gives CASSRNTGELFF.

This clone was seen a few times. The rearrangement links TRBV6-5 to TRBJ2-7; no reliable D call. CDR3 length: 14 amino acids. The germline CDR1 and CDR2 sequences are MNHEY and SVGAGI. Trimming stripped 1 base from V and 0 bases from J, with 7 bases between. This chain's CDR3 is CASSYFGGSYEQYF. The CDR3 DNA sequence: TGTGCCAGCAGTTACTTCGGCGGCTCCTACGAGCAGTACTTC.

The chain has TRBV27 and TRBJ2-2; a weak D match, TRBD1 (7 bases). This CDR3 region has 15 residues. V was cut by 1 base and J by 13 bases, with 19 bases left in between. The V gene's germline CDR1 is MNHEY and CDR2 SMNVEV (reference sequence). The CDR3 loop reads CASSLWGQGGFGLFF. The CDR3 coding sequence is TGTGCCAGCAGTTTATGGGGCCAGGGGGGTTTTGGGCTGTTTTTT.

CDR3 DNA: TGTGCCAGTCAGGTGAACACTGAAGCTTTCTTT. Amino acids: CASQVNTEAFF. This chain links TRBV28 with TRBJ1-1; D is undetermined. Germline CDR1 reads MDHEN; CDR2 reads SYDVKM. The V end lost 9 bases, the J end lost 0 bases, and 5 bases lay between the germline ends. The length of the CDR3 is 11 residues.

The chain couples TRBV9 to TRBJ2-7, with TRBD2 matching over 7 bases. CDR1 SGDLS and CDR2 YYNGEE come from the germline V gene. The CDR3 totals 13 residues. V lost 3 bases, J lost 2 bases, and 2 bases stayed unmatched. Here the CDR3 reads CASSGGRTYEQYF. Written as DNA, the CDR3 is TGTGCCAGCAGCGGCGGGAGAACCTACGAGCAGTACTTC.

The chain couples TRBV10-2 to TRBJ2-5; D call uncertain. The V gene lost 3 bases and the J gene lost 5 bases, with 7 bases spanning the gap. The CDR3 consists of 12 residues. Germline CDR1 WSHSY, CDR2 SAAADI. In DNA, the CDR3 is TGCGCCAGCAGTGATACTTGGGAGACCCAGTACTTC. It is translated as CASSDTWETQYF.